These 15 T cell receptor beta chains originate from one sample sequenced in a study of blood T cell repertoires in COVID-19. The method was immunoSEQ multiplex PCR; TCRdb's version includes in-frame clones alone and lacks a portion of them. In the table there are roughly 18,000 clones, around nine tenths of which are singletons. Sequenced material: peripheral blood. The receptors derive from a woman aged 55-69 years with active COVID-19.

The chain couples TRBV5-4 to TRBJ2-5; no clear D gene. CDR1 and CDR2 from the germline V gene are SGHNT and YYREEE (reference sequence). V was trimmed by 2 bases and J by 2 bases, leaving 7 bases between them. There are 13 residues in the CDR3. The CDR3 loop reads CASSFLPQETQYF. The CDR3 DNA reads as TGTGCCAGCAGCTTTCTCCCGCAAGAGACCCAGTACTTC.

This clone was observed a single time. The V gene is TRBV7-9, the J gene TRBJ1-2; TRBD1 matches at 7 bases. Germline CDR1 is SEHNR and CDR2 is FQNEAQ (reference sequence). V lost 5 bases, J lost 7 bases, and 13 bases stayed unmatched. CDR3 length: 15 amino acids. The CDR3 coding sequence is TGTGCCAGCAGCACCTTCATCCACAGGGGACGTGGCTACACCTTC. Its protein is CASSTFIHRGRGYTF.

This clone was found once. The rearrangement joins TRBV25-1 to TRBJ1-3, with unresolved D. Per the germline V gene, CDR1 is MGHDK and CDR2 is SYGVNS. Trimming took 3 bases from V and 2 from J, leaving 8 bases between them. This CDR3 spans 14 amino acids. CDR3 amino acids: CASSEEKTGNTIYF. Written as DNA, the CDR3 is TGTGCCAGCAGTGAGGAGAAGACTGGAAACACCATATATTTT. Full variable domain (rest looked up from reference TRBV25-1 and TRBJ1-3): EADIYQTPRYLVIGTGKKITLECSQTMGHDKMYWYQQDPGMELHLIHYSYGVNSTEKGDLSSESTVSRIRTEHFPLTLESARPSHTSQYLCASSEEKTGNTIYFGEGSWLTVV.

This clone came up once. The CDR3 DNA reads TGTGCCAGCAGTGTGGTGGATACAGGCGGAGATACGCAGTATTTT. It specifies CASSVVDTGGDTQYF. This chain links TRBV2 with TRBJ2-3, with D possibly matching TRBD1 (5 bases). Trimming shortened V by 4 bases and J by 5 bases, and 16 bases separated the two germline ends. Germline V gives CDR1 SNHLY, CDR2 FYNNEI. The CDR3 contains 15 residues.

The chain uses TRBV3-1 (or the pseudogene TRBV3-2) and TRBJ2-2; 8 nucleotides align to TRBD1. Unmatched junction bases numbered 6, after V lost 4 bases and J lost 5 bases. The CDR3 is 15 amino acids. The germline V gene encodes CDR1 LGHDT and CDR2 YNNKEL (reference sequence). The CDR3 reads CASSLGQGGTGELFF. The CDR3 DNA reads as TGTGCCAGCAGCCTTGGACAGGGCGGAACCGGGGAGCTGTTTTTT.

V is TRBV19 and J is TRBJ1-1; no firm D call. The CDR3 has 13 residues. Germline V gene data show CDR1 as LNHDA and CDR2 as SQIVND (reference sequence). V was shortened by 6 bases and J by 8 bases, with 16 bases between the two germline ends. The CDR3 DNA reads as TGTGCCAGTAGCGACCCCAACAGCCTGGAAGCTTTCTTT. The encoded protein is CASSDPNSLEAFF.

This chain joins TRBV19 and TRBJ1-6; 7 nucleotides line up with TRBD1. The CDR3 has 15 amino acids. V gave up 1 base and J gave up 7 bases; unmatched junction bases: 4. Germline lookup yields CDR1 LNHDA and CDR2 SQIVND (reference sequence). The CDR3 DNA sequence: TGTGCCAGTAGTATAGGGGACAGATTGAATTCACCCCTCCACTTT. This gives the protein CASSIGDRLNSPLHF.

The chain combines TRBV6-5 with TRBJ2-4; D gene uncertain. V shed 7 bases and J shed 0 bases, with 10 bases lying between them. Germline loops: CDR1 MNHEY, CDR2 SVGAGI. The CDR3 runs to 14 residues. The CDR3 here is CASTYSGAKNIQYF. The CDR3 nucleotides read TGTGCCAGCACATATTCAGGAGCCAAAAACATTCAGTACTTC.

The chain has TRBV29-1 and TRBJ2-5, with 9 bases fitting TRBD2. Looked up from germline, CDR1 is SQVTM and CDR2 is ANQGSEA. There are 16 residues in the CDR3. The J segment lost 4 bases and the V segment lost 7 bases, leaving 16 bases of the junction unmatched. The CDR3 DNA is TGCAGCGCGGCCAAACTAGCGGGCGGATCAGGAGAGACCCAGTACTTC. It translates to CSAAKLAGGSGETQYF.

The rearrangement joins TRBV2 to TRBJ2-3; 7 positions agree with TRBD2. The germline V gene encodes CDR1 SNHLY and CDR2 FYNNEI. The CDR3 extends over 18 amino acids. Germline trimming cut 6 bases from V and 4 bases from J; bases unmatched to any gene: 19. Here the CDR3 reads CASRNPNRAAGGSDTQYF. Written as DNA, the CDR3 is TGTGCCAGCAGGAATCCGAATCGAGCGGCCGGGGGGTCAGATACGCAGTATTTT.

The chain employs TRBV19 and TRBJ1-5; 9 bases fit TRBD1. The germline V gene has CDR1 LNHDA and CDR2 SQIVND (reference sequence). The CDR3 consists of 17 residues. V shed 6 bases and J 2 bases; nucleotides not matched to a gene: 11. DNA for the CDR3: TGTGCCAGTAGGCAGAACAGGGGGCTAGTGGGCAATCAGCCCCAGCATTTT. Residues: CASRQNRGLVGNQPQHF.

The chain combines TRBV15 with TRBJ1-1; possible D gene TRBD1, 6 bases. The CDR3 spans 13 residues. Per the germline V gene, CDR1 is LNHNV and CDR2 is YYDKDF (reference sequence). V was cut by 6 bases and J by 2 bases, with 10 bases left in between. CDR3 bases: TGTGCCACCAGGCAGACAGGAAACACTGAAGCTTTCTTT. Its translation is CATRQTGNTEAFF.

This chain connects TRBV27 to TRBJ1-1, with a weak D call TRBD1 (5 bases). Trimming took 2 bases from V and 9 from J, leaving 16 bases between them. The CDR3 runs to 14 residues. Germline values: CDR1 MNHEY, CDR2 SMNVEV (reference sequence). In nucleotides, the CDR3 is TGTGCCAGCAGTTTAACAGGCGGTGTAGGGAAAGCTTTCTTT. This codes for CASSLTGGVGKAFF.

The rearrangement uses TRBV6-5 and TRBJ1-6, with TRBD1 matching 8 bases. The length of the CDR3 is 15 residues. Unmatched junction bases numbered 9, after V lost 6 bases and J lost 8 bases. CDR1 is MNHEY, CDR2 SVGAGI, per germline. This CDR3 reads CASRHTQGADSPLHF. CDR3 nucleotide sequence: TGTGCCAGCAGACACACGCAGGGGGCCGATTCACCCCTCCACTTT.

This clone was picked up a small number of times. This chain uses TRBV6-1 with TRBJ1-3; D ambiguous. V was pared by 3 bases and J by 6 bases, with 3 bases between. Per germline, CDR1 MNHNS and CDR2 SASEGT. The CDR3 loop spans 11 amino acids. CDR3 protein: CASSDVNTIYF. The CDR3, as DNA: TGTGCCAGCAGTGACGTAAACACCATATATTTT.